This is a list of T cell receptor beta chains from one sample in a study of blood T cells in healthy people across ages. TCRdb re-analysed the 5' RACE reads in MiXCR, keeping a single row per CDR3 protein. The sample gives 1 million to 1.2 million distinct CDR3 sequences, approximately 38% of which show up once; around 13% is in the top ten. Sequencing used blood. These receptors were obtained from a man younger than 30 in good health. Both conserved end residues are part of each CDR3. Fields, in order: V gene, clone size, J gene, D gene, CDR3 protein, CDR3 DNA. A D gene is named only where the DNA matches it firmly. The size field is filled for only some rows; it gives once, few, many or a size class.

v_call: TRBV6-2/TRBV6-3
clone_size: once
j_call: TRBJ2-1
d_call: -
cdr3_aa: CASAIQGNPYNEQFF
cdr3_nt: TGTGCCAGCGCTATCCAGGGGAACCCCTACAATGAGCAGTTCTTC

v_call: TRBV9
clone_size: few
j_call: TRBJ1-6
d_call: -
cdr3_aa: CASSVTGSPLHF
cdr3_nt: TGTGCCAGCAGCGTAACGGGATCACCCCTCCACTTT

v_call: TRBV20-1
clone_size: -
j_call: TRBJ2-7
d_call: TRBD1
cdr3_aa: CSAHRGSTYEQYF
cdr3_nt: TGCAGTGCTCACAGGGGCTCGACCTACGAGCAGTACTTC

v_call: TRBV4-3
clone_size: many
j_call: TRBJ2-3
d_call: -
cdr3_aa: CASRQTTSTDTQYF
cdr3_nt: TGTGCCAGCAGACAGACCACCAGCACAGATACGCAGTATTTT

v_call: TRBV20-1
clone_size: few
j_call: TRBJ1-2
d_call: -
cdr3_aa: CSARDSLRSDGYTF
cdr3_nt: TGCAGTGCTAGAGATTCCCTCAGGTCCGATGGCTACACCTTC

v_call: TRBV5-1
clone_size: few
j_call: TRBJ1-1
d_call: -
cdr3_aa: CASSLRGDLGSAEAFF
cdr3_nt: TGCGCCAGCAGCTTAAGGGGGGACCTCGGGAGCGCTGAAGCTTTCTTT

v_call: TRBV10-3
clone_size: few
j_call: TRBJ2-5
d_call: -
cdr3_aa: CAISETTQETQYF
cdr3_nt: TGTGCCATCAGTGAAACTACCCAAGAGACCCAGTACTTC

v_call: TRBV7-2
clone_size: once
j_call: TRBJ2-5
d_call: -
cdr3_aa: CASSSYRIGYQETQYF
cdr3_nt: TGTGCCAGCAGCTCATACAGGATCGGGTACCAAGAGACCCAGTACTTC

v_call: TRBV6-2/TRBV6-3
clone_size: -
j_call: TRBJ2-7
d_call: -
cdr3_aa: CASQGWSSYNEQYF
cdr3_nt: TGTGCCAGCCAGGGATGGAGCTCCTACAATGAGCAGTACTTC

v_call: TRBV7-9
clone_size: few
j_call: TRBJ2-5
d_call: TRBD1
cdr3_aa: CASTLDRQQETQYF
cdr3_nt: TGTGCCAGCACATTGGACAGGCAACAAGAGACCCAGTACTTC

v_call: TRBV4-1
clone_size: many
j_call: TRBJ2-3
d_call: -
cdr3_aa: CASSQEGHRDTDTQYF
cdr3_nt: TGCGCCAGCAGCCAAGAGGGGCATCGGGACACAGATACGCAGTATTTT

v_call: TRBV29-1
clone_size: few
j_call: TRBJ2-1
d_call: TRBD2
cdr3_aa: CSVEGLAGAYNEQFF
cdr3_nt: TGCAGCGTTGAGGGACTAGCGGGGGCCTACAATGAGCAGTTCTTC

v_call: TRBV6-5
clone_size: -
j_call: TRBJ2-3
d_call: -
cdr3_aa: CASRLQGPSTDTRYF
cdr3_nt: TGTGCCAGCAGATTACAGGGCCCTAGCACTGATACGCGGTATTTT

v_call: TRBV20-1
clone_size: -
j_call: TRBJ1-1
d_call: -
cdr3_aa: CSAREPLKGNTEAFF
cdr3_nt: TGCAGTGCTAGAGAACCTCTCAAAGGTAACACTGAAGCTTTCTTT

v_call: TRBV27
clone_size: -
j_call: TRBJ1-4
d_call: TRBD1
cdr3_aa: CASSLYRGRGNEKLFF
cdr3_nt: TGTGCCAGCAGTTTATACAGGGGGCGCGGTAATGAAAAACTGTTTTTT

v_call: TRBV12-3/TRBV12-4
clone_size: -
j_call: TRBJ1-1
d_call: -
cdr3_aa: CASISIGRTVEAFF
cdr3_nt: TGTGCCAGCATTAGCATCGGCCGTACCGTTGAAGCTTTCTTT

v_call: TRBV6-6
clone_size: few
j_call: TRBJ1-1
d_call: -
cdr3_aa: CASTGRGTEAFF
cdr3_nt: TGTGCCAGCACTGGGCGGGGTACTGAAGCTTTCTTT

v_call: TRBV9
clone_size: -
j_call: TRBJ2-7
d_call: -
cdr3_aa: CASSVGPPSSEQYF
cdr3_nt: TGTGCCAGCAGCGTAGGACCCCCATCGTCCGAGCAGTACTTC

v_call: TRBV5-1
clone_size: many
j_call: TRBJ1-1
d_call: TRBD1
cdr3_aa: CASSTGQANTEAFF
cdr3_nt: TGCGCCAGCAGCACGGGACAGGCTAACACTGAAGCTTTCTTT

v_call: TRBV20-1
clone_size: -
j_call: TRBJ2-7
d_call: -
cdr3_aa: CSASEESSYNEQYF
cdr3_nt: TGCAGTGCTAGCGAGGAGAGCTCCTACAATGAGCAGTACTTC

v_call: TRBV27
clone_size: many
j_call: TRBJ1-1
d_call: -
cdr3_aa: CASRGGRPEAFF
cdr3_nt: TGTGCCAGCCGCGGGGGACGCCCTGAAGCTTTCTTT

v_call: TRBV20-1
clone_size: -
j_call: TRBJ2-7
d_call: TRBD1
cdr3_aa: CSAAKRGRQREQYF
cdr3_nt: TGCAGTGCAGCGAAAAGGGGGCGACAACGGGAGCAGTACTTC

v_call: TRBV12-3/TRBV12-4
clone_size: -
j_call: TRBJ1-4
d_call: -
cdr3_aa: CASTLGGGDNEKLFF
cdr3_nt: TGTGCCAGCACCTTAGGGGGGGGAGATAATGAAAAACTGTTTTTT

v_call: TRBV30
clone_size: -
j_call: TRBJ1-2
d_call: TRBD1
cdr3_aa: CAGTDRNYGYTF
cdr3_nt: TGTGCCGGGACGGACAGGAATTATGGCTACACCTTC

v_call: TRBV7-9
clone_size: -
j_call: TRBJ1-4
d_call: -
cdr3_aa: CASSLEADMGGEKLFF
cdr3_nt: TGTGCCAGCAGCTTAGAGGCAGACATGGGGGGCGAAAAACTGTTTTTT